The present T cell receptor beta chain was sequenced within a study of blood T cell repertoires in COVID-19. For the study at large: Sources were T cells, B-cell-depleted T cells, or PBMCs; the material itself was cDNA or gDNA.

In the original analysis: Amplification of reference gene primers provided the estimated nucleated cell counts. The method was immunoSEQ multiplex PCR; TCRdb's version includes in-frame clones alone and lacks a portion of them. V and J calls and clone size are those listed in that table; D and trimming were worked out from the DNA. The top ten hold 4% to 5% of the sample, which has 95,000 to 120,000 clones, over 80% seen once. From germline, CDR1 is SGHTA and CDR2 FQGNSA. The CDR3 has 13 amino acids. V lost 5 bases to trimming and J lost 3 bases, with 9 bases between them. Sequenced material: peripheral blood. J is TRBJ2-3 and V is TRBV7-2; no firm D call. The clonotype comes from a woman in her 70s with acute or convalescent COVID-19. The CDR3 DNA reads TGTGCCAGCAGCCCAGTTGGTACAGATACGCAGTATTTT. Translation gives CASSPVGTDTQYF.